The entry that follows covers one T cell receptor beta chain sequence. Its antigen is not identified. Amplification used 60 Vbeta primers and 13 Jbeta primers. Profiled with immunoSEQ multiplex PCR; TCRdb holds only in-frame clones, not every one. This sample has 100,000 to 150,000 clones; approximately 83% occur once, and the top ten carry around 3.5%. Germline CDR1 is LNHDA and CDR2 is SQIVND (reference sequence). The ends were cut back, 3 bases at V and 2 bases at J, with 7 bases in the middle. The CDR3 is 13 residues long. The data are from a study of cytomegalovirus exposure and HLA in healthy donors. General study findings and limits: The study found most TCR sequences rare, yet found some public TCRs in many donors.

The sample taken for sequencing was PBMCs. The gene calls are TRBV19 and TRBJ2-5; D gene unclear. The TCR was taken from a woman in her thirties or forties in good health and CMV-seropositive. Here the CDR3 reads CASSIGRQETQYF. DNA for the CDR3: TGTGCCAGTAGTATTGGCAGACAAGAGACCCAGTACTTC.